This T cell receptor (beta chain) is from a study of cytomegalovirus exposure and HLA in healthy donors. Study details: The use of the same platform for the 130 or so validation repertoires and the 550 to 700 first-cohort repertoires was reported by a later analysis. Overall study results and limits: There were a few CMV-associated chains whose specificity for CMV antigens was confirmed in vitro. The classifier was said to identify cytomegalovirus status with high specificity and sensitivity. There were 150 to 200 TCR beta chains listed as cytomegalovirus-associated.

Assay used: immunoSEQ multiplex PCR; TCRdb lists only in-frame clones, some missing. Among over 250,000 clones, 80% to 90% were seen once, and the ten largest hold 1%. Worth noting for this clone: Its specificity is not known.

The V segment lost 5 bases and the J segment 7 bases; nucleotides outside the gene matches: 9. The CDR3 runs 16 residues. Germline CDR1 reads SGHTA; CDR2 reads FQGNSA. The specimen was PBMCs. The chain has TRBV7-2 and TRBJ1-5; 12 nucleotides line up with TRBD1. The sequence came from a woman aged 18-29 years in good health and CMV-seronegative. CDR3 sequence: CASSKGTGGDWQPQHF. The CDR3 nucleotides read TGTGCCAGCAGCAAAGGGACAGGGGGCGATTGGCAGCCCCAGCATTTT. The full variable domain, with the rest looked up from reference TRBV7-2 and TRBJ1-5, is GAGVSQSPSNKVTEKGKDVELRCDPISGHTALYWYRQSLGQGLEFLIYFQGNSAPDKSGLPSDRFSAERTGGSVSTLTIQRTQQEDSAVYLCASSKGTGGDWQPQHFGDGTRLSIL.